This T cell receptor (beta chain) appears in the sequencing data of a study of shared clonotypes between healthy human individuals. The study, taken as a whole, reports: Relative to clonotypes present in all four donors, those not shared had lower generation probabilities. Clonotypes that were shared across a handful of donors made up about 5.1% of naive CD4 clonotypes.

Note on this clone: Its antigen is unknown.

It was at deep level that the assay was run. When replicate PCRs were run on sorted subsets, they used about 200 ng DNA, some 33,000 T cell genomes. The protocol was immunoSEQ multiplex PCR, while the TCRdb copy is restricted to in-frame clones and leaves out a portion. The data contain some 2 million clones, roughly 95% of them seen just once; the ten biggest clones take up 0.1% to 0.15%. This TCR came from a man aged 18 to 30 in good health. Sequenced input: naive CD4+ T cells sorted from blood. Subset in this sample: CD45RA+ positively selected.

Here the CDR3 DNA reads TGTGCCAGCAGCCGAGGGAGGTACAATGAGCAGTTCTTC. Its protein is CASSRGRYNEQFF. This chain links TRBV7-3 with TRBJ2-1; possible D gene TRBD2, 6 bases. The V end lost 5 bases, the J end lost 4 bases, and 9 bases lay between the germline ends. Germline V gives CDR1 SGHTA, CDR2 FQGTGA. This CDR3 is 13 amino acids long.